One sample yielded the 31 T cell receptor beta chains listed below, sequenced in a study of blood T cell repertoires in COVID-19. Clones were sequenced by immunoSEQ multiplex PCR, and TCRdb holds only the in-frame ones, with some missing. This table has a few hundred thousand clones, roughly nine tenths appearing once. The sample taken for sequencing was PBMCs or T cells enriched from blood (not recorded which). Receptors were obtained from a woman aged 40 to 55 who had been exposed to COVID-19.

V is TRBV11-2 and J is TRBJ2-5, with 11 positions matching TRBD2. With V trimmed by 5 bases and J by 0 bases, 5 bases remained unmatched. This CDR3 spans 16 amino acids. In germline, CDR1 is SGHAT, CDR2 FQNNGV. CDR3 region: CASSPGTSGNQETQYF. In nucleotides, the CDR3 is TGTGCCAGCAGCCCGGGGACTAGCGGCAACCAAGAGACCCAGTACTTC.

The V call is TRBV19, the J call TRBJ1-5; TRBD1 aligns across 9 bases. Losses at the gene ends were 4 bases for V and 6 bases for J; bases not matched to a gene: 10. Germline CDR1 and CDR2: LNHDA and SQIVND (reference sequence). The CDR3 has 16 residues. The CDR3, as DNA: TGTGCCAGTAGTAGCCGGGACAGGGTTCGCGGTCAGCCCCAGCATTTT. Encoded protein: CASSSRDRVRGQPQHF.

The chain carries TRBV5-1 and TRBJ2-2; 7 bases line up with TRBD2. After removal of 0 bases from V and 1 base from J, the junction contained 6 bases not matched to a gene. The CDR3 consists of 17 residues. Germline loops: CDR1 SGHRS, CDR2 YFSETQ. The DNA for the CDR3 is TGCGCCAGCAGCTTGGAGGCTAGCGGCCTGAACACCGGGGAGCTGTTTTTT. Translated, it gives CASSLEASGLNTGELFF.

Concerning this clone itself: Additional DNA sequences in this sample encode the identical CDR3. This sequence joins TRBV5-1 and TRBJ1-1; 8 bases match TRBD1. The V and J ends lost 2 bases and 2 bases, in that order; junction bases with no gene match: 5. The germline V gene has CDR1 SGHRS and CDR2 YFSETQ. The CDR3 runs 15 residues. For the CDR3, the DNA is TGCGCCAGCAGCTTAGATGGACAGGGCAACACTGAAGCTTTCTTT. Amino acid sequence: CASSLDGQGNTEAFF.

The V call is TRBV10-3, the J call TRBJ1-1, with 7 positions matching TRBD1. Germline V gene lookup returns CDR1 ENHRY and CDR2 SYGVKD. J lost 10 bases, V lost 10 bases, and 21 bases had no gene match. This CDR3 spans 15 amino acids. The CDR3 protein is CATDNPGQKLRGAFF. CDR3 bases: TGTGCCACCGATAACCCGGGACAGAAATTAAGGGGAGCTTTCTTT.

The chain employs TRBV5-1 and TRBJ1-1; TRBD1 is a possible D gene (5 bases). The germline V gene has CDR1 SGHRS and CDR2 YFSETQ. Trimming removed 1 base from V and 1 base from J, with 8 bases in between. The length of the CDR3 is 14 residues. CDR3 protein: CASSLTGQNTEAFF. CDR3 nucleotides: TGCGCCAGCAGCTTGACCGGACAGAACACTGAAGCTTTCTTT.

The chain combines TRBV19 with TRBJ2-7; TRBD1 agrees at 11 bases. The germline gives CDR1 LNHDA, CDR2 SQIVND (reference sequence). V lost 5 bases to trimming and J lost 5 bases; unmatched junction nucleotides: 11. CDR3 length: 16 residues. The CDR3 coding sequence is TGTGCCAGTAGTGCCGGACAGGGGGCTTTCTATAACGAGCAGTACTTC. Protein product: CASSAGQGAFYNEQYF. Full variable domain (outside the CDR3, taken from reference TRBV19 and TRBJ2-7): DGGITQSPKYLFRKEGQNVTLSCEQNLNHDAMYWYRQDPGQGLRLIYYSQIVNDFQKGDIAEGYSVSREKKESFPLTVTSAQKNPTAFYLCASSAGQGAFYNEQYFGPGTRLTVT.

The chain couples TRBV11-3 to TRBJ1-1; D is possibly TRBD1 (5 bases). This CDR3 spans 14 amino acids. CDR1 is SGHNT, CDR2 YENEEA, per germline. The V gene lost 0 bases and the J gene lost 5 bases, with 10 bases spanning the gap. The CDR3 DNA sequence: TGTGCCAGCAGCTTAGAGTCAGGGTTTACTGAAGCTTTCTTT. The encoded protein is CASSLESGFTEAFF.

This chain uses TRBV28 with TRBJ1-1, with a possible D match to TRBD1 (6 bases). The germline V and J ends were trimmed by 5 bases and 1 base, with 17 bases remaining between them. CDR1 is MDHEN and CDR2 is SYDVKM in the germline V gene. The CDR3 totals 16 residues. The DNA of the CDR3 is TGTGCCAGCAGTCCCACAACAGGGTTACGGAACACTGAAGCTTTCTTT. Translated: CASSPTTGLRNTEAFF.

The chain combines TRBV24-1 with TRBJ1-1, with 10 bases aligning to TRBD1. V lost 7 bases and J lost 3; bases outside the gene matches: 1. This CDR3 is built from 13 residues. Germline loops: CDR1 KGHDR, CDR2 SFDVKD. The CDR3 sequence: CATRGTGDTEAFF. Here the CDR3 DNA reads TGTGCCACCAGGGGGACAGGGGACACTGAAGCTTTCTTT.

The chain couples TRBV24-1 to TRBJ1-5; D not certain. CDR1 and CDR2 (germline): KGHDR, SFDVKD. The CDR3 totals 19 residues. V dropped 4 bases and J dropped 0 bases, with 21 bases sitting between them. CDR3 residues: CATSETIGGQDLSNQPQHF. In nucleotides, the CDR3 is TGTGCCACCAGTGAGACCATAGGCGGGCAGGATCTTAGCAATCAGCCCCAGCATTTT.

The J gene is TRBJ2-5, the V gene TRBV7-2, with 9 nucleotides matching TRBD1. The CDR3 spans 15 residues. Germline CDR1 reads SGHTA; CDR2 reads FQGNSA. V lost 6 bases and J lost 5; bases outside the gene matches: 10. The CDR3 spells CASRRKQGAGETQYF. CDR3 sequence (DNA): TGTGCCAGCAGGCGTAAACAGGGGGCGGGGGAGACCCAGTACTTC.

The rearrangement joins TRBV5-6 to TRBJ1-1; the D gene is possibly TRBD1 (6 bases). Trimming left V 5 bases short and J 7 bases short, with 15 bases between. Germline V lookup: CDR1 SGHDT, CDR2 YYEEEE. This CDR3 comprises 13 residues. In DNA, the CDR3 is TGTGCCAGCAGACGGGGAGGGGGGAGTGAAGCTTTCTTT. Translating it yields CASRRGGGSEAFF. The whole variable domain, filled in from reference TRBV5-6 and TRBJ1-1, reads DAGVTQSPTHLIKTRGQQVTLRCSPKSGHDTVSWYQQALGQGPQFIFQYYEEEERQRGNFPDRFSGHQFPNYSSELNVNALLLGDSALYLCASRRGGGSEAFFGQGTRLTVV.

The V and J genes are TRBV7-2 and TRBJ1-6; D unclear. V lost 4 bases and J 3 bases, leaving 13 bases between the germline ends. In germline, CDR1 is SGHTA, CDR2 FQGNSA. This CDR3 is 16 amino acids long. For the CDR3, the DNA is TGTGCCAGCAGCTCGCGGAGTGGGAGCTATAATTCACCCCTCCACTTT. It encodes CASSSRSGSYNSPLHF.

The V call is TRBV19, the J call TRBJ1-1; 8 bases map to TRBD1. J gave up 1 base and V 6 bases, and 4 bases lay outside the gene matches. CDR1 is LNHDA and CDR2 is SQIVND in the germline V gene (reference sequence). CDR3 length: 14 residues. The CDR3 protein is CASSTGQANTEAFF. CDR3 nucleotides: TGTGCCAGTAGCACGGGACAGGCGAACACTGAAGCTTTCTTT.

The chain is built from TRBV19 and TRBJ1-5; D may be TRBD1 (6 bases). The CDR3 has 14 amino acids. V was shortened by 5 bases and J by 5 bases, with 13 bases between the two germline ends. Germline V gene lookup returns CDR1 LNHDA and CDR2 SQIVND (reference sequence). CDR3 nucleotides: TGTGCCAGTAGTCGGGGGGCGACTGATCAGCCCCAGCATTTT. Its protein is CASSRGATDQPQHF.

The V and J genes are TRBV18 and TRBJ2-7, with TRBD2 matching over 7 bases. CDR3 length: 17 residues. The V and J ends lost 2 bases and 0 bases, in that order; junction bases with no gene match: 10. Germline loops: CDR1 KGHSH, CDR2 LQKENI. CDR3 DNA sequence: TGTGCCAGCTCACCAGGGGTCGGGCGGGGGAGCTCCTACGAGCAGTACTTC. It specifies CASSPGVGRGSSYEQYF. The variable domain in full, completed from reference TRBV18 and TRBJ2-7, reads NAGVMQNPRHLVRRRGQEARLRCSPMKGHSHVYWYRQLPEEGLKFMVYLQKENIIDESGMPKERFSAEFPKEGPSILRIQQVVRGDSAAYFCASSPGVGRGSSYEQYFGPGTRLTVT.

CDR3 DNA: TGTGCCAGCAGTGGACAGGGGGCGAGCAATCAGCCCCAGCATTTT. Amino acids: CASSGQGASNQPQHF. The V gene is TRBV27, the J gene TRBJ1-5; 11 nucleotides agree with TRBD1. The CDR3 loop spans 15 amino acids. Germline V gene data show CDR1 as MNHEY and CDR2 as SMNVEV (reference sequence). V lost 5 bases to trimming and J lost 1 base; unmatched junction nucleotides: 1.

The chain uses TRBV27 and TRBJ1-2, with 7 positions matching TRBD1. Germline values: CDR1 MNHEY, CDR2 SMNVEV (reference sequence). The CDR3 sequence is 16 residues long. The V gene end was trimmed by 5 bases and the J gene end by 3 bases; junction bases not matched to a gene: 12. DNA for the CDR3: TGTGCCAGCAGTCCCCTACCGGGACAGCCCGACTATGGCTACACCTTC. Protein sequence: CASSPLPGQPDYGYTF.

The chain couples TRBV30 to TRBJ1-6; D is perhaps TRBD1 (5 bases). This CDR3 is built from 14 residues. Trimming cost V 4 bases and J 7 bases, with 14 bases left between them. Per germline, CDR1 GTSNPN and CDR2 SVGIG (reference sequence). The CDR3 here is CAWTPGGGNSPLHF. In DNA form, the CDR3 reads TGTGCCTGGACTCCCGGTGGGGGGAATTCACCCCTCCACTTT.

This sequence joins TRBV23-1 and TRBJ2-7; D call uncertain. TRBV23-1 counts as an open reading frame of uncertain function. V lost 1 base and J lost 6, with 16 bases in between. The CDR3 is 15 amino acids. DNA for the CDR3: TGCGCCAGCAGTCAATTATCCATAGACTCGTCCGAGCAGTACTTC. Translated: CASSQLSIDSSEQYF.

This clone appeared a few times. The CDR3 nucleotides are TGTGCCAGCAGTACCTTAGCGGGAGCCGGGGAGCTGTTTTTT. It translates to CASSTLAGAGELFF. The V call is TRBV6-2 or TRBV6-3, the J call TRBJ2-2; 9 bases are shared with TRBD2. V shed 5 bases and J 6 bases; nucleotides not matched to a gene: 4. This CDR3 is 14 amino acids long. Germline assignment: CDR1 MNHEY and CDR2 SVGEGT.

V is TRBV7-9 and J is TRBJ1-3; D not certain. The CDR3 has 12 amino acids. Per germline, CDR1 SEHNR and CDR2 FQNEAQ (reference sequence). V was clipped by 11 bases and J by 8 bases, with 16 bases between them. In DNA form, the CDR3 reads TGTGCCGCAAACCTTCGAGGCGACACCATATATTTT. Protein: CAANLRGDTIYF.

The chain recombines TRBV6-2 or TRBV6-3 with TRBJ1-1; D not certain. The CDR3 runs 15 residues. Germline lookup yields CDR1 MNHEY and CDR2 SVGEGT. V lost 0 bases and J 0 bases, leaving 8 bases between the germline ends. The CDR3 DNA reads as TGTGCCAGCAGTTACTCGCGGGCCGTGAACACTGAAGCTTTCTTT. Translating it yields CASSYSRAVNTEAFF.

The V gene is TRBV6-2 or TRBV6-3, the J gene TRBJ2-2; 11 bases line up with TRBD1. V lost 4 bases, J lost 7 bases, and 2 bases stayed unmatched. This CDR3 contains 14 residues. Germline V gene data show CDR1 as MNHEY and CDR2 as SVGEGT. The CDR3 spells CASSWDRGIGELFF. DNA for the CDR3: TGTGCCAGCAGTTGGGACAGGGGGATCGGGGAGCTGTTTTTT.

The V and J genes are TRBV30 and TRBJ1-3; D is perhaps TRBD1 (6 bases). With 5 bases removed from V and 2 bases from J, the gap between germline ends came to 10 bases. Germline V gives CDR1 GTSNPN, CDR2 SVGIG (reference sequence). The CDR3 covers 13 residues. DNA for the CDR3: TGTGCCTGGGCTAACAGGGCTGGAAACACCATATATTTT. Translating gives CAWANRAGNTIYF.

This chain links TRBV10-3 with TRBJ1-1; 8 bases fit TRBD1. Per the germline V gene, CDR1 is ENHRY and CDR2 is SYGVKD. Trimming took 6 bases from V and 0 from J; bases not matched to a gene: 12. CDR3 size: 17 residues. CDR3 in amino acids: CAIRGGIGTGVNTEAFF. In DNA form, the CDR3 reads TGTGCCATCAGGGGGGGGATTGGGACAGGCGTGAACACTGAAGCTTTCTTT.

This clone was seen many times. The chain couples TRBV5-1 to TRBJ2-2; 7 positions agree with TRBD2. Germline V gene sequence: CDR1 SGHRS, CDR2 YFSETQ. This CDR3 is 18 amino acids long. Germline trimming cut 2 bases from V and 0 bases from J; bases unmatched to any gene: 10. For the CDR3, the DNA is TGCGCCAGCAGCTTTATCACTACGGCGGGGGCGAACACCGGGGAGCTGTTTTTT. As protein: CASSFITTAGANTGELFF.

The chain is built from TRBV6-5 and TRBJ1-1, with D maybe TRBD1 (6 bases). The CDR3 has 15 residues. Germline-derived CDR1 and CDR2 are MNHEY and SVGAGI. V was cut by 6 bases and J by 4 bases, with 18 bases left in between. The CDR3 DNA sequence: TGTGCCAGCAGCGGACTTGACAGGTCCTCCACTGAAGCTTTCTTT. Its translation is CASSGLDRSSTEAFF.

This clone showed up just a few times. The V call is TRBV3-1 (or the pseudogene TRBV3-2), the J call TRBJ2-7; 11 nucleotides line up with TRBD2. The J segment lost 6 bases and the V segment lost 1 base, leaving 5 bases of the junction unmatched. CDR1 is LGHDT and CDR2 is YNNKEL in the germline V gene (reference sequence). CDR3 length equals 15 residues. The CDR3 sequence: CASSQVAGGLGEQYF. CDR3 in DNA: TGTGCCAGCAGCCAAGTAGCGGGGGGGCTAGGCGAGCAGTACTTC.

The chain links TRBV7-2 to TRBJ2-7; the match to TRBD2 covers 7 bases. V shed 5 bases and J 3 bases; nucleotides not matched to a gene: 7. This CDR3 spans 14 amino acids. The germline V gene has CDR1 SGHTA and CDR2 FQGNSA. CDR3 coding DNA: TGTGCCAGCAGCCTTAGCGGGTCCAACTACGAGCAGTACTTC. The encoded protein is CASSLSGSNYEQYF.